This TCR beta chain was profiled in a study of cytomegalovirus exposure and HLA in healthy donors. Overall study findings and caveats: Confirmation in vitro established that a few CMV-associated chains were specific for CMV antigens. On later analysis, the bulk of CMV-associated TCR beta chains appeared to be HLA-restricted.

CDR3 length: 18 residues. CDR1 is ENHRY, CDR2 SYGVKD, per germline. V was pared by 0 bases and J by 2 bases, with 20 bases between. Remarks on this clone: As yet, its antigen is unknown.

The study ran its PCR with 60 Vbeta and 13 Jbeta primers. Here immunoSEQ multiplex PCR was the method, and the copy in TCRdb shows in-frame clones only, minus some. The sample holds about 93,000 clones, roughly 72% seen once. This rearrangement joins TRBV10-3 to TRBJ2-7; the D gene is possibly TRBD1 (6 bases). The source is a man aged 25-45 years in good health and CMV-seronegative. Input material: PBMCs. This CDR3 is CAISESTIRQSGAYEQYF. In nucleotides, the CDR3 is TGTGCCATCAGTGAGTCTACAATCAGACAGTCAGGGGCCTACGAGCAGTACTTC.